The entry below gives a single TCR beta chain sequence along with its context. Antigen: not known. Source study methods: ImmunoSEQ yielded junction-only sequences lacking quality scores, so filtering differed. The assay was immunoSEQ multiplex PCR, and TCRdb's table has in-frame clones only and misses some. From that table come the V and J calls and clone size; the DNA was used to work out D and trimming. Of about 1 million clones detected, roughly 80% appear once; the ten largest clones hold approximately 1.5%. Trimming removed 1 base at V and 0 bases at J, with 10 bases between. Germline loops: CDR1 SGHAT, CDR2 FQNNGV. The CDR3 is made up of 16 amino acids. The data were taken from a study of shared clonotypes between healthy human individuals. Study-level points and caveats: It was only blood that was sampled, and tissue repertoires likely differ. Depth was large, yet rarefaction showed that sorted-subset sequencing was incomplete.

The J gene is TRBJ2-4, the V gene TRBV11-2; D is unresolved. The sequencing input was memory CD4+ T cells sorted from blood. The subset: CD45RA-negative fraction. The receptor was derived from a man younger than 35 in good health. The CDR3 spells CASSLGVALAKNIQYF. The CDR3 DNA reads TGTGCCAGCAGCTTAGGGGTGGCACTAGCCAAAAACATTCAGTACTTC.